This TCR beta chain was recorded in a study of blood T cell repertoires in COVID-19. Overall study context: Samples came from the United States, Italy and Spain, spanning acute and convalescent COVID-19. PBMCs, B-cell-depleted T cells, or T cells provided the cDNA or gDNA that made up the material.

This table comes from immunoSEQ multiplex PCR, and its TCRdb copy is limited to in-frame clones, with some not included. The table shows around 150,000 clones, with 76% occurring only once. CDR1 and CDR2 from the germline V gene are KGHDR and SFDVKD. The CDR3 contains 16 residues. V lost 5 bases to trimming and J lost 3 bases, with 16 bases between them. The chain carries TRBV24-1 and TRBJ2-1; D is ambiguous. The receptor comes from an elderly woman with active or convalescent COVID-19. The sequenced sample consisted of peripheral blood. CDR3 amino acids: CATSGHQETDYNEQFF. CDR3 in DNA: TGTGCCACCAGTGGCCATCAGGAAACCGACTACAATGAGCAGTTCTTC.